This T cell receptor (beta chain) stems from a study of blood T cell repertoires in COVID-19. In the study's own analysis: It was from reference gene primer amplification that nucleated cell counts were estimated. Here immunoSEQ multiplex PCR was the method, and the copy in TCRdb shows in-frame clones only, minus some. Clone size and the V and J calls come from that table; the DNA yielded D and trimming. The repertoire holds roughly 190,000 clones, approximately 81% seen once, with 20% in the top ten. Germline CDR1 MNHEY, CDR2 SMNVEV (reference sequence). The CDR3 sequence is 13 residues long. Trimming took 6 bases from V and 9 from J; bases not matched to a gene: 11.

The chain has TRBV27 and TRBJ2-7; the match to TRBD1 covers 7 bases. The sample comprised peripheral blood. This clonotype was sampled from a human donor in a cohort sampled during active COVID-19. In DNA form, the CDR3 reads TGTGCCAGCAGGGCCATGACAGGGAGCGGGCAGTACTTC. Protein sequence: CASRAMTGSGQYF.